Below, 25 T cell receptor beta chains from the same sample are listed, as sequenced in a study of technical replicates of blood from a few donors. Clones were sequenced by immunoSEQ multiplex PCR, and TCRdb holds only the in-frame ones, with some missing. The sample carries fewer than 80,000 clones, 89% recorded once. What was sequenced was PBMCs. The origin of the receptors is a human donor in good health. Some clones in this sample may be carry-over from other donors' samples.

This rearrangement joins TRBV7-9 to TRBJ1-5; D is unresolved. V dropped 3 bases and J dropped 2 bases, with 5 bases sitting between them. The CDR3 extends over 13 amino acids. Germline CDR1 is SEHNR and CDR2 is FQNEAQ (reference sequence). This CDR3 is CASSFEGNQPQHF. CDR3 sequence (DNA): TGTGCCAGCAGCTTTGAGGGCAATCAGCCCCAGCATTTT.

The chain has TRBV5-6 and TRBJ2-1, with a weak D call TRBD1 (5 bases). This CDR3 comprises 16 residues. Trimming took off 1 base at V and 4 bases at J, with 15 bases between the two ends. Germline V lookup: CDR1 SGHDT, CDR2 YYEEEE. The CDR3 DNA sequence: TGTGCCAGCAGCTTGATAGCAGGGATCGGATACAATGAGCAGTTCTTC. Encoded protein: CASSLIAGIGYNEQFF.

V is TRBV19 and J is TRBJ2-1; TRBD1 might be the D (6 bases). This CDR3 comprises 15 residues. V lost 6 bases, J lost 7 bases, and 19 bases lay in between. The germline V gene has CDR1 LNHDA and CDR2 SQIVND (reference sequence). The CDR3 sequence: CASSRFSQGGNEQFF. In nucleotides, the CDR3 is TGTGCCAGTAGCCGATTTAGCCAAGGGGGAAATGAGCAGTTCTTC.

The rearrangement uses TRBV11-1 and TRBJ2-2; TRBD1 might be the D (6 bases). CDR1 is SGHAT and CDR2 is FQDESV in the germline V gene (reference sequence). The CDR3 has 14 amino acids. With 5 bases removed from V and 3 bases from J, the gap between germline ends came to 10 bases. CDR3 in DNA: TGTGCCAGCAGCCAGGGACACGACACCGGGGAGCTGTTTTTT. Translating it yields CASSQGHDTGELFF.

The chain combines TRBV7-3 with TRBJ2-2; 12 bases map to TRBD2. The germline CDR1 and CDR2 sequences are SGHTA and FQGTGA. This CDR3 comprises 16 residues. With 5 bases clipped from V and 7 bases from J, the junction kept 8 bases outside the gene matches. The CDR3 DNA sequence: TGTGCCAGCAGCCTGGGGACTAGCGGGTTAGGCGGGGAGCTGTTTTTT. The encoded protein is CASSLGTSGLGGELFF.

V gene TRBV6-6 combines with J gene TRBJ2-1, with 10 bases matching TRBD2. The CDR3 length is 13 residues. Germline-derived CDR1 and CDR2 are MNHNY and SVGAGI (reference sequence). V shed 5 bases and J 10 bases; nucleotides not matched to a gene: 5. CDR3 sequence: CASSRTSGSEQFF. CDR3 coding DNA: TGTGCCAGCAGTAGGACTAGCGGTTCCGAGCAGTTCTTC.

V gene TRBV13 combines with J gene TRBJ1-1; D is unresolved. Germline V gene sequence: CDR1 PRHDT, CDR2 FYEKMQ (reference sequence). V lost 2 bases and J lost 5, with 12 bases in between. The CDR3 has 14 residues. The CDR3 bases are TGTGCCAGCAGCTTAATGCAGGCCCCAACTGAAGCTTTCTTT. Translating gives CASSLMQAPTEAFF.

The sample holds one count of this clone. The V gene is TRBV5-6, the J gene TRBJ1-3, with D unresolved. This CDR3 contains 12 residues. The V and J ends lost 2 bases and 7 bases respectively, with 7 bases between them. Germline CDR1 reads SGHDT; CDR2 reads YYEEEE. The CDR3 is CASSFSTNTIYF. CDR3 DNA: TGTGCCAGCAGCTTTTCTACCAACACCATATATTTT.

This rearrangement joins TRBV5-6 to TRBJ2-7; TRBD2 matches at 10 bases. J was trimmed by 0 bases and V by 1 base; bases with no gene match: 10. Germline values: CDR1 SGHDT, CDR2 YYEEEE. The length of the CDR3 is 18 residues. The CDR3 DNA reads TGTGCCAGCAGCTTGAAGGCTAGCGGGGGCACCCGCTCCTACGAGCAGTACTTC. Its protein product is CASSLKASGGTRSYEQYF.

The chain links TRBV6-6 to TRBJ2-1; 8 bases map to TRBD2. The CDR3 sequence is 15 residues long. Germline CDR1 is MNHNY and CDR2 is SVGAGI (reference sequence). Unmatched junction bases numbered 6, after V lost 6 bases and J lost 2 bases. CDR3 sequence (DNA): TGTGCCAGCAGCCCCCAGCGGGGGACCTACAATGAGCAGTTCTTC. Translated, it gives CASSPQRGTYNEQFF.

This chain uses TRBV7-9 with TRBJ1-1; 7 positions agree with TRBD1. V shed 8 bases, J shed 4 bases, and the junction held 10 bases outside the gene matches. This CDR3 is 14 amino acids long. The germline V gene encodes CDR1 SEHNR and CDR2 FQNEAQ (reference sequence). The CDR3 nucleotides read TGTGCCAGCTTGCTACCGGGACAGTCCACTGAAGCTTTCTTT. Translating gives CASLLPGQSTEAFF. The complete variable domain, with remaining parts taken from reference TRBV7-9 and TRBJ1-1, reads DTGVSQNPRHKITKRGQNVTFRCDPISEHNRLYWYRQTLGQGPEFLTYFQNEAQLEKSRLLSDRFSAERPKGSFSTLEIQRTEQGDSAMYLCASLLPGQSTEAFFGQGTRLTVV.

V gene TRBV5-1 combines with J gene TRBJ2-3, with D unresolved. Germline V gene sequence: CDR1 SGHRS, CDR2 YFSETQ. V was pared by 5 bases and J by 6 bases, with 10 bases between. This CDR3 spans 12 amino acids. The CDR3 DNA follows: TGCGCCAGCAGGGTGAGCATGGATACGCAGTATTTT. It is translated as CASRVSMDTQYF.

The table lists this clone with a few counts. The chain recombines TRBV2 with TRBJ1-2, with TRBD1 matching 8 bases. V lost 4 bases to trimming and J lost 11 bases; unmatched junction nucleotides: 12. Germline lookup yields CDR1 SNHLY and CDR2 FYNNEI. The CDR3 is 14 residues long. CDR3: CASSAPDRASGYTF. The CDR3 DNA reads TGTGCCAGCAGTGCTCCGGACAGGGCATCTGGGTACACCTTC.

The chain is built from TRBV4-3 and TRBJ2-1; the match to TRBD2 covers 7 bases. Trimming cost V 2 bases and J 5 bases; bases outside gene matches: 12. The CDR3 runs 17 residues. Germline CDR1 is LGHNA and CDR2 is YSLEER. CDR3 coding DNA: TGCGCCAGCAGCCAAACTAACATTCTAGCGGCGGACAATGAGCAGTTCTTC. Amino acids: CASSQTNILAADNEQFF.

The chain is built from TRBV9 and TRBJ1-2; 9 positions agree with TRBD1. Unmatched junction bases numbered 6, after V lost 3 bases and J lost 3 bases. Germline V gene sequence: CDR1 SGDLS, CDR2 YYNGEE. This CDR3 is built from 15 residues. CDR3 DNA: TGTGCCAGCAGCGCCCACAGGGGGCGCGACTATGGCTACACCTTC. Its translation is CASSAHRGRDYGYTF.

The chain combines TRBV5-4 with TRBJ2-2, with 11 bases aligning to TRBD2. The CDR3 spans 18 residues. Per the germline V gene, CDR1 is SGHNT and CDR2 is YYREEE (reference sequence). The trim removed 2 bases at V and 3 bases at J, leaving 9 bases unmatched. The CDR3 protein is CASSFPLAGGSDTGELFF. In DNA form, the CDR3 reads TGTGCCAGCAGCTTCCCCTTAGCGGGAGGGTCGGACACCGGGGAGCTGTTTTTT.

The genes are TRBV5-6 and TRBJ2-1; a weak D match, TRBD1 (7 bases). There are 17 residues in the CDR3. Germline V gives CDR1 SGHDT, CDR2 YYEEEE. V shed 3 bases and J shed 7 bases, with 23 bases lying between them. As DNA, the CDR3 is TGTGCCAGCAGCTCCACGAAAAGAGGCAGGGGGGTAAATGAGCAGTTCTTC. Translated: CASSSTKRGRGVNEQFF.

V gene TRBV14 combines with J gene TRBJ2-1; 10 bases match TRBD1. V lost 6 bases and J lost 6; bases outside the gene matches: 5. The CDR3 sequence is 14 residues long. The germline CDR1 and CDR2 sequences are SGHDN and FVKESK. The CDR3 DNA is TGTGCCAGCAGGGGGGACAGGGGATCCAATGAGCAGTTCTTC. Its translation is CASRGDRGSNEQFF.

This sequence joins TRBV5-8 and TRBJ1-5; 7 nucleotides align to TRBD1. The V gene's germline CDR1 is SGHTS and CDR2 YDEGEE. Trimming cost V 4 bases and J 4 bases; bases outside gene matches: 8. The CDR3 contains 15 residues. DNA for the CDR3: TGTGCCAGCAGCCGGGGGACAGTCCTTAATCAGCCCCAGCATTTT. Its protein is CASSRGTVLNQPQHF.

The CDR3 loop is CASSGTSGSAITGELFF. In nucleotides, the CDR3 is TGTGCCAGCAGCGGGACTAGCGGGAGTGCAATCACCGGGGAGCTGTTTTTT. The chain uses TRBV9 and TRBJ2-2, with 13 positions matching TRBD2. CDR3 size: 17 residues. The ends lost 3 bases at V and 4 bases at J; junction bases unmatched: 6. From germline, CDR1 is SGDLS and CDR2 YYNGEE.

V is TRBV30 and J is TRBJ2-3, with 10 bases lining up with TRBD2. CDR1 GTSNPN and CDR2 SVGIG come from the germline V gene (reference sequence). After removal of 2 bases from V and 5 bases from J, the junction contained 4 bases not matched to a gene. The CDR3 has 14 amino acids. Here the CDR3 reads CAWSLAGGRDTQYF. For the CDR3, the DNA is TGTGCCTGGAGTTTAGCGGGAGGTCGAGATACGCAGTATTTT.

The table lists this clone with a count of one. The CDR3 bases are TGTGCCAGCAGCCCTCAGGAGGCCCACTATGGCTACACCTTC. Its protein product is CASSPQEAHYGYTF. The rearrangement uses TRBV7-2 and TRBJ1-2; D is unresolved. CDR1 is SGHTA and CDR2 is FQGNSA in the germline V gene. This CDR3 is built from 14 residues. Trimming removed 5 bases from V and 3 bases from J, with 13 bases in between.

This rearrangement joins TRBV6-5 to TRBJ2-2; weak D call: TRBD2 (6 bases). Germline loops: CDR1 MNHEY, CDR2 SVGAGI. Trimming pared 7 bases from V and 2 bases from J, leaving 14 bases between. This CDR3 is 15 amino acids long. CDR3 nucleotide sequence: TGTGCCAGCAAGGGAGGAGAAATAAACACCGGGGAGCTGTTTTTT. Encoded protein: CASKGGEINTGELFF.

This clone has only a few counts. The rearrangement uses TRBV14 and TRBJ2-2, with a weak D call TRBD2 (6 bases). CDR1 SGHDN and CDR2 FVKESK come from the germline V gene. The CDR3 is 16 amino acids. The V end was cut by 1 base, the J end by 4 bases, with 13 bases between. CDR3 loop: CASSQGRGPITGELFF. As DNA, the CDR3 is TGTGCCAGCAGCCAAGGGCGGGGACCTATCACCGGGGAGCTGTTTTTT. Full variable domain (rest looked up from reference TRBV14 and TRBJ2-2): EAGVTQFPSHSVIEKGQTVTLRCDPISGHDNLYWYRRVMGKEIKFLLHFVKESKQDESGMPNNRFLAERTGGTYSTLKVQPAELEDSGVYFCASSQGRGPITGELFFGEGSRLTVL.

The V call is TRBV19, the J call TRBJ2-7; D is unclear. Germline V CDR1 and CDR2: LNHDA, SQIVND (reference sequence). Trimming removed 4 bases from V and 0 bases from J, with 16 bases in between. The CDR3 has 16 residues. Written as DNA, the CDR3 is TGTGCCAGTAGTACCGGATTCAGGTTCGGCTCCTACGAGCAGTACTTC. This sequence encodes CASSTGFRFGSYEQYF.